A single T cell receptor (beta chain) is shown here with its context. Its antigen is unidentified. The CDR3 contains 14 residues. The germline V and J ends were trimmed by 10 bases and 7 bases, with 19 bases remaining between them. The germline V gene has CDR1 ENHRY and CDR2 SYGVKD. This record belongs to a study of CD8 T cells in ankylosing spondylitis. Whole-study findings and limits: Seven or eight highly homologous variants made up a TCR beta motif, and this motif appeared characteristic of ankylosing spondylitis blood. In ankylosing spondylitis patients, matched synovial fluid reportedly showed significant enrichment of disease-linked clones.

TCRdb re-derived calls from the 5' RACE reads in MiXCR, one entry per CDR3 protein. The sample holds almost 250,000 distinct CDR3 sequences, over 30% seen once. This chain uses TRBV10-3 with TRBJ2-2, with D tentatively TRBD2 (6 bases). The receptor was isolated from a male donor with ankylosing spondylitis or in good health (not recorded which). What was sequenced was blood, either unsorted or a sorted T cell fraction (not recorded which). The CDR3 region has the DNA TGTGCCACCGCCGGGACTGACGAGATCGGGGAGCTGTTTTTT. Translated: CATAGTDEIGELFF.